Listed below are T cell receptor beta chains from one sample, sequenced in a study of blood T cell repertoires in COVID-19. TCRdb keeps only in-frame clones here, not all; method: immunoSEQ multiplex PCR. Of around 250,000 clones listed, about 80% were seen once; the top ten hold over 1.5%. Source material: peripheral blood. These receptors were collected from a woman of 80 years or more with acute or convalescent COVID-19. Both conserved end residues are trimmed from each CDR3. Each record gives: V gene, J gene, CDR3 protein.

TRBV11-3	TRBJ2-3	ASSSSSGRTDTQY
TRBV27	TRBJ1-5	ASAEGLSNQPQH
TRBV21-1	TRBJ1-4	ASSKAGHNEKLF
TRBV6-5	TRBJ1-6	ASSFREDSPLH
TRBV6-6	TRBJ1-6	ASSYVTGGWGALH
TRBV11-2	TRBJ2-7	ASSSPRGDRTYEQY
TRBV9	TRBJ1-4	ASSVAPGKNEKLF
TRBV5-6	TRBJ2-1	ASSLGLAGYNEQF
TRBV15	TRBJ1-3	ATSRGDSSLSGNTIY
TRBV7-2	TRBJ2-1	ASSLFGTSSDEQF
TRBV19	TRBJ2-7	ASSRGTQISYEQY
TRBV21-1	TRBJ2-1	ASSNLGGHEQF
TRBV7-3	TRBJ1-6	ASSRTGTGGSPLH
TRBV11-3	TRBJ2-1	ASSLESGVNEQF
TRBV11-2	TRBJ1-2	ASSTQGYGYT
TRBV4-2	TRBJ2-3	ASSPTSGRAASTDTQY
TRBV7-9	TRBJ1-5	ASSLEGGSGSNQPQH
TRBV27	TRBJ2-1	ASSPRFSSAEQF
TRBV19	TRBJ1-5	ASTELGRMDQPQH
TRBV20-1	TRBJ2-1	SASGRLNNEQF
TRBV28	TRBJ2-2	ASSFLAGSNTGELF
TRBV6-5	TRBJ2-3	ASRTGQGRTDTQY
TRBV6-1	TRBJ2-1	ASSETSGIEQF
TRBV7-7	TRBJ2-1	ASSPTSGSYNEQF
TRBV2	TRBJ2-1	ASSPQGYNEQF
TRBV7-9	TRBJ2-5	ASSWYRDVGETQY
TRBV2	TRBJ1-4	ASSSEGGENEKLF
TRBV6-5	TRBJ2-3	ASSMTSGYTDTQY
TRBV19	TRBJ2-7	ASSQAGTGDYEQY
TRBV2	TRBJ2-3	ASSDRGGLAMGDTQY
TRBV6-2/TRBV6-3	TRBJ2-5	ASSQRLAGNQSPQY
TRBV7-2	TRBJ2-1	ASRSHNEQF
TRBV6-5	TRBJ1-1	ASGRQGANTEAF
TRBV5-1	TRBJ2-3	ASKRDSASTDTQY
TRBV7-2	TRBJ1-3	ASSLVPGGSGNTIY
TRBV11-2	TRBJ1-6	ASSLDRGGNSPLH
TRBV3-1/TRBV3-2	TRBJ2-1	ASSRNLADEQF
TRBV18	TRBJ1-5	ASSSGLNQPQH
TRBV7-2	TRBJ2-1	ASSLLNEQF
TRBV4-2	TRBJ2-2	ASSQERGQRNTGELF